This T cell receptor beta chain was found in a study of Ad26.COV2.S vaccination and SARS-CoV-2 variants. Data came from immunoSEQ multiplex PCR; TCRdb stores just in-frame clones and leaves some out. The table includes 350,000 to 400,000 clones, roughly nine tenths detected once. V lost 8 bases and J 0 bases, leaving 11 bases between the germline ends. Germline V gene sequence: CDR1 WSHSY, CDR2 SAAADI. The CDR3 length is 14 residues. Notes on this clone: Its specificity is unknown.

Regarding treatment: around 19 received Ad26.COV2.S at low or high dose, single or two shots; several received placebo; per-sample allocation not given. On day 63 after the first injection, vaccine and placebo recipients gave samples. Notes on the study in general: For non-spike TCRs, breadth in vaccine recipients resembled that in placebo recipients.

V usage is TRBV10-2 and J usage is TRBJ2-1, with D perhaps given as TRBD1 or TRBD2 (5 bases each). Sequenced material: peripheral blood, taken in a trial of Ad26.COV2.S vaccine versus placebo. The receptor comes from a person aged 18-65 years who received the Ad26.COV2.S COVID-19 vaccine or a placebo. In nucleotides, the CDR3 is TGCGCCAGCGGGACCTCCTCCTCCTACAATGAGCAGTTCTTC. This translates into CASGTSSSYNEQFF.